This entry is about one TCR beta chain. Assay used: immunoSEQ multiplex PCR; TCRdb lists only in-frame clones, some missing. The data contain 45,000 to 55,000 clones, 80% to 95% of them singletons. This CDR3 comprises 15 residues. Deletions cut 5 bases from V and 2 bases from J, with 12 bases between. Germline lookup yields CDR1 SGHTA and CDR2 FQGNSA. The record originates from a study of T cell changes during pregnancy in multiple sclerosis. This TCR derives from a female donor with multiple sclerosis, enrolled in a pregnancy study. This specimen consisted of peripheral blood, obtained in the third trimester of pregnancy. The gene calls are TRBV7-2 and TRBJ1-4; D unclear. The CDR3 protein is CASSPPSGTNEKLFF. CDR3 coding DNA: TGTGCCAGCAGCCCTCCCTCGGGGACTAATGAAAAACTGTTTTTT.